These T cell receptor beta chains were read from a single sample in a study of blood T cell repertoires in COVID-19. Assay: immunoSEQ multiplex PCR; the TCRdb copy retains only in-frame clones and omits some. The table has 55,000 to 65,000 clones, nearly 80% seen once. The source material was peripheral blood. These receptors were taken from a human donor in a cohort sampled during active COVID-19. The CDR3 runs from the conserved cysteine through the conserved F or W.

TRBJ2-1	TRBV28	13	CASKGSGDNEQFF
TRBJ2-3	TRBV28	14	CASRAGGRTDTQYF
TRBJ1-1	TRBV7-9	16	CASSDRDRGMNTEAFF
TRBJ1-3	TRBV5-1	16	CASSPETGRSGNTIYF
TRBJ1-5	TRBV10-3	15	CAISDSGDRGQPQHF
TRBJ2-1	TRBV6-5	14	CASRLAGAYNEQFF
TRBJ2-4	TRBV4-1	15	CASSHGEPLRNIQYF
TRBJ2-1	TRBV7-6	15	CASSLALAGENEQFF
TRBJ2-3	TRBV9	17	CASSVATAGGPVDTQYF
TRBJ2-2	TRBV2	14	CASRVSGGSGELFF
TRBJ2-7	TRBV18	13	CASSEGQDYEQYF
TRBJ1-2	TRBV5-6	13	CASSLGVPYGYTF
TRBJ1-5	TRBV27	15	CASSPGTGSNQPQHF
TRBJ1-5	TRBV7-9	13	CASSFGVNQPQHF
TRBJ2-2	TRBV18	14	CASSPNSGTGELFF
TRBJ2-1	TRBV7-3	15	CASSSRTGYFNEQFF
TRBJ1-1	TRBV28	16	CASSPQRGQGRTEAFF
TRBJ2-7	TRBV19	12	CASKDKDYEQYF
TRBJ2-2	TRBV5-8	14	CASRPTGDTGELFF
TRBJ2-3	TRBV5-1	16	CASSLDAGGGTDTQYF
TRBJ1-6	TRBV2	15	CASSPIGVNNSPLHF
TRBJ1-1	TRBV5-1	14	CASSPGTANTEAFF
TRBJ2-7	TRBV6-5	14	CASSSRDRVYEQYF
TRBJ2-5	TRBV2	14	CASSPDRNQETQYF
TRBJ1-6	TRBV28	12	CASSSRGIPLHF
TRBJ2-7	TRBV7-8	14	CASSYRPGRDEQYF
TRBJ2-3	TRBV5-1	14	CASSFGRSTDTQYF
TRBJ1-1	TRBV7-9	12	CASSVMEGQAFF
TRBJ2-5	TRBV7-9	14	CASSRGRLLETQYF
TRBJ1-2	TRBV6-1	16	CASSGGTGRFNYGYTF
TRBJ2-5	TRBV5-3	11	CARSSRETQYF
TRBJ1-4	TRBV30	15	CAWIRQGPTNEKLFF
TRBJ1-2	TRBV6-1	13	CASSEASGIGYTF
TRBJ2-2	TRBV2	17	CASSEALDRGNTGELFF
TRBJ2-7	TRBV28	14	CASHLAGGLREQYF
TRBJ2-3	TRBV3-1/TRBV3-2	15	CASSRAAWRTDTQYF
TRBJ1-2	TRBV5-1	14	CASSLEPRGYGYTF
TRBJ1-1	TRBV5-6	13	CASSLDEGAEAFF
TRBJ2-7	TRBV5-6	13	CASSRGTGLEQYF
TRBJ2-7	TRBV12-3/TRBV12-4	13	CASSLRLGTGLSF
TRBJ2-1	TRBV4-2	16	CASSLRGGDPPHEQFF
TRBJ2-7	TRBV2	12	CASSPGGLEQYF
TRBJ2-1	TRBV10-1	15	CASSGAEGQRNEQFF
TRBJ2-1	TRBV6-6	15	CASSYSMAGRDEQFF
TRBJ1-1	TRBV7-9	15	CASSLAGGINTEAFF
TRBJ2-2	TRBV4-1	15	CASSQEARFVGELFF
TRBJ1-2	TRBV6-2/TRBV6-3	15	CASSYLSGRNYGYTF
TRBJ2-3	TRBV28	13	CASYGQEADTQYF
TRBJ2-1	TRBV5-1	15	CASSPRSGKEGEQFF
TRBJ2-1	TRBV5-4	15	CASSRTSGALDEQFF
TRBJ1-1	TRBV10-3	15	CAISEQDTTVGEAFF
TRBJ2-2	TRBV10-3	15	CAISGSLLAGGELFF
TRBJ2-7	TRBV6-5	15	CASRLAGGSSYEQYF
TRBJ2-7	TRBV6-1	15	CASSETSQGNYEQYF
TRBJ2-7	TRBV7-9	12	CASISSTGMQYF
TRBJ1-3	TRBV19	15	CASSITSDSGNTIYF
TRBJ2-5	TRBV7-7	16	CASSQGLAGGQETQYF